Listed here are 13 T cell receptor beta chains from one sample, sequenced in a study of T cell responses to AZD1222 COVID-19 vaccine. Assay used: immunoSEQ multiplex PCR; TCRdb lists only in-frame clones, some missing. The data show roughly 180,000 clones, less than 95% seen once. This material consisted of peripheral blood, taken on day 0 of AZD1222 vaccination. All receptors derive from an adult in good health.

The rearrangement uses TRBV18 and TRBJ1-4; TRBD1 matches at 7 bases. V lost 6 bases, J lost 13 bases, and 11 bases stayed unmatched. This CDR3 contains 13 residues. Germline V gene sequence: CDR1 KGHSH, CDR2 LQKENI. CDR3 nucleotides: TGTGCCAGCTCGACAGGGTCTCACATGGGACTGTTTTTT. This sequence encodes CASSTGSHMGLFF.

The CDR3 coding sequence is TGTGCCAGCAGCCAAGGGCTAGCGGTTAAAAGCTCCTACGAGCAGTACTTC. Its protein product is CASSQGLAVKSSYEQYF. The V call is TRBV14, the J call TRBJ2-7, with TRBD2 identical over 7 bases. CDR3 length equals 17 residues. V lost 1 base and J lost 0; bases outside the gene matches: 9. Germline V CDR1 and CDR2: SGHDN, FVKESK. The variable domain in full, completed from reference TRBV14 and TRBJ2-7, reads EAGVTQFPSHSVIEKGQTVTLRCDPISGHDNLYWYRRVMGKEIKFLLHFVKESKQDESGMPNNRFLAERTGGTYSTLKVQPAELEDSGVYFCASSQGLAVKSSYEQYFGPGTRLTVT.

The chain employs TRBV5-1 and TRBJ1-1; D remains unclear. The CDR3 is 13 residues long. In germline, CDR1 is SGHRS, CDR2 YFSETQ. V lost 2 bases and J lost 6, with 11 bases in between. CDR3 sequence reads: CASSLGGSSEAFF. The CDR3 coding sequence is TGCGCCAGCAGCTTAGGAGGGTCCTCTGAAGCTTTCTTT.

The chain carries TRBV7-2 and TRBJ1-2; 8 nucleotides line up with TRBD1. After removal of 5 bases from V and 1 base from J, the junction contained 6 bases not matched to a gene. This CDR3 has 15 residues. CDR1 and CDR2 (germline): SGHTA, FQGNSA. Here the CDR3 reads CASSPTGVVNYGYTF. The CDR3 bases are TGTGCCAGCAGCCCGACAGGGGTGGTTAACTATGGCTACACCTTC.

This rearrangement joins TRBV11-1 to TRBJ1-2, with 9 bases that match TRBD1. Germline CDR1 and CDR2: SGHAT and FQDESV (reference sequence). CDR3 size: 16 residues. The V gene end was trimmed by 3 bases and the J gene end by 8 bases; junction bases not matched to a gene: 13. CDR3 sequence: CASSFTGGPDAGGYTF. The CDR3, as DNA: TGTGCCAGCAGCTTCACAGGGGGCCCCGATGCGGGGGGCTACACCTTC.

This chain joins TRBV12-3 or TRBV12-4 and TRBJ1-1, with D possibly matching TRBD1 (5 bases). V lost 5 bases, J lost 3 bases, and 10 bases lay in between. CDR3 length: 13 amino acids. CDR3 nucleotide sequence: TGTGCCAGCAGTACCCGGGACTACACTGAAGCTTTCTTT. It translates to CASSTRDYTEAFF.

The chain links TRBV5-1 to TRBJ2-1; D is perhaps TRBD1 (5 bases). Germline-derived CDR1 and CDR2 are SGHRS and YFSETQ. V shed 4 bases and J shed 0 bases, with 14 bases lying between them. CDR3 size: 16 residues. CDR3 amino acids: CASSLGQGRSYNEQFF. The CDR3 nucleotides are TGCGCCAGCAGCCTTGGGCAGGGTCGCTCCTACAATGAGCAGTTCTTC. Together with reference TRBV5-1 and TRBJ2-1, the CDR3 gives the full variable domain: KAGVTQTPRYLIKTRGQQVTLSCSPISGHRSVSWYQQTPGQGLQFLFEYFSETQRNKGNFPGRFSGRQFSNSRSEMNVSTLELGDSALYLCASSLGQGRSYNEQFFGPGTRLTVL.

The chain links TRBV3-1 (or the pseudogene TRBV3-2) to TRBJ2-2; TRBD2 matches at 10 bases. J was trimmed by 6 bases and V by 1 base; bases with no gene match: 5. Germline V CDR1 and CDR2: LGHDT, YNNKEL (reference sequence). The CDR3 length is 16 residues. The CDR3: CASSQASGRGSGELFF. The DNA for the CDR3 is TGTGCCAGCAGCCAAGCCAGCGGGAGGGGTTCCGGGGAGCTGTTTTTT.

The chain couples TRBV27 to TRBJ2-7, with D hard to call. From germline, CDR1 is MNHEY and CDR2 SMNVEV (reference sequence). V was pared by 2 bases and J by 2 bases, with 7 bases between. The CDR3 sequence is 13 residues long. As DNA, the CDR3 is TGTGCCAGCAGTTTAAGGGAAACCTACGAGCAGTACTTC. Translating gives CASSLRETYEQYF.

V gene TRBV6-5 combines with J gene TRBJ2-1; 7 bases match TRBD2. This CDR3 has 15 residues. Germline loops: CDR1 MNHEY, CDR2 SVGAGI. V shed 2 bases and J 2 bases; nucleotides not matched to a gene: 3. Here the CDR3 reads CASSYDGRTYNEQFF. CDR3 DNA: TGTGCCAGCAGTTACGACGGGAGGACCTACAATGAGCAGTTCTTC.

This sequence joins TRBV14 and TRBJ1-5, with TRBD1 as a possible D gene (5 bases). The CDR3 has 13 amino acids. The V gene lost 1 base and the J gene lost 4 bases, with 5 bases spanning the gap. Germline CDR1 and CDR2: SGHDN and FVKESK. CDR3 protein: CASSQGGNQPQHF. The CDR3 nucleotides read TGTGCCAGCAGCCAAGGGGGGAATCAGCCCCAGCATTTT.

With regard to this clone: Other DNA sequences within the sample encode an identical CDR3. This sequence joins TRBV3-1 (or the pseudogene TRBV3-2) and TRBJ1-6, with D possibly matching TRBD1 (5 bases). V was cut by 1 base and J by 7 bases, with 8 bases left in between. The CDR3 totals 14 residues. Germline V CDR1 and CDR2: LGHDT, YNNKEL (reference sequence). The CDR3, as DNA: TGTGCCAGCAGCCAAGTGGAGGGGAATTCACCCCTCCACTTT. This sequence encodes CASSQVEGNSPLHF.

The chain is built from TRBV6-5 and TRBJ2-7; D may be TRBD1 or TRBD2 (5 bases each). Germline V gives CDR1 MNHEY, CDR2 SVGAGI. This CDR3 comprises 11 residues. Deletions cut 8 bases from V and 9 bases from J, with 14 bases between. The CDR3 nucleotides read TGTGCCAGCCAAGCCGGGGCTACGCAGTACTTC. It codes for CASQAGATQYF.